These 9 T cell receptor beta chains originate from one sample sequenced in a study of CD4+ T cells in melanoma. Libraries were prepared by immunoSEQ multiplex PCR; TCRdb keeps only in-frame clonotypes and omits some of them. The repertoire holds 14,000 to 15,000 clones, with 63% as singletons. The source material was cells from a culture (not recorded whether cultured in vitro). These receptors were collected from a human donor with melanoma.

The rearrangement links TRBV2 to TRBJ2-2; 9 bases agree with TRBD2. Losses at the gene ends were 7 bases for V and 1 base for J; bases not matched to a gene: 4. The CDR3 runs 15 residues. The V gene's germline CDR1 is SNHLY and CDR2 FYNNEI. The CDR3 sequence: CASTPSGVNTGELFF. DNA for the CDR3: TGTGCCAGCACCCCTAGCGGGGTGAACACCGGGGAGCTGTTTTTT.

The CDR3 DNA is TGTGCCAGCAGTTCCTACGGACATTTGAACGAAGCAGATACGCAGTATTTT. Translating gives CASSSYGHLNEADTQYF. The V gene is TRBV14, the J gene TRBJ2-3; tentative D call: TRBD1 (5 bases). Deletions cut 6 bases from V and 4 bases from J, with 23 bases between. The CDR3 is made up of 17 amino acids. Germline CDR1 and CDR2: SGHDN and FVKESK.

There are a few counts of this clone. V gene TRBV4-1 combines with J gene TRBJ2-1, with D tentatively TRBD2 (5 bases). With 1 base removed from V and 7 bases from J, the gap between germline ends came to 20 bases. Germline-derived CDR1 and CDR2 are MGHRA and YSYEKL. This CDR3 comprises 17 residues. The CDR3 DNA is TGCGCCAGCAGCCAAGGGGGAGTTTACCTCACTTCGAATGAGCAGTTCTTC. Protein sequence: CASSQGGVYLTSNEQFF.

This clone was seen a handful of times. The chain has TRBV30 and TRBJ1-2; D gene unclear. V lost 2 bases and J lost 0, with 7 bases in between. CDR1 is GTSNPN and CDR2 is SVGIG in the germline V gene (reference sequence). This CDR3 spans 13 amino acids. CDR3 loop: CAWSPDANYGYTF. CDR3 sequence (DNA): TGTGCCTGGAGTCCTGACGCTAACTATGGCTACACCTTC. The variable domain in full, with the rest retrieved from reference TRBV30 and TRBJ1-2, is SQTIHQWPATLVQPVGSPLSLECTVEGTSNPNLYWYRQAAGRGLQLLFYSVGIGQISSEVPQNLSASRPQDRQFILSSKKLLLSDSGFYLCAWSPDANYGYTFGSGTRLTVV.

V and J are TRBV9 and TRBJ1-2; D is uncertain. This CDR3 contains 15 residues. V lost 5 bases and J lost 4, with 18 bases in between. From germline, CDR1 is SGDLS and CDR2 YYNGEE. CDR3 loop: CASSPSPGGGYGYTF. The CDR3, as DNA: TGTGCCAGCAGTCCTTCTCCAGGTGGAGGCTATGGCTACACCTTC.

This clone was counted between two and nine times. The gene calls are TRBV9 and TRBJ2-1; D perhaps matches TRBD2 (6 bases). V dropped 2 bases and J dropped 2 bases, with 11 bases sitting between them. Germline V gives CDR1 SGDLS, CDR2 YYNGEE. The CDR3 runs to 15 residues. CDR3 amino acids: CASSVSGNPYNEQFF. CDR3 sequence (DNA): TGTGCCAGCAGCGTTAGCGGAAATCCCTACAATGAGCAGTTCTTC.

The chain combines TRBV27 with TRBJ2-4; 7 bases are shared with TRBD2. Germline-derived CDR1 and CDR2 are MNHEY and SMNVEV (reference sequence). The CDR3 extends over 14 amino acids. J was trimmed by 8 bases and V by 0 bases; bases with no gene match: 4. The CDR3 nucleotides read TGTGCCAGCAGTTTATCTAGTGGGGGGGACATTCAGTACTTC. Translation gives CASSLSSGGDIQYF.

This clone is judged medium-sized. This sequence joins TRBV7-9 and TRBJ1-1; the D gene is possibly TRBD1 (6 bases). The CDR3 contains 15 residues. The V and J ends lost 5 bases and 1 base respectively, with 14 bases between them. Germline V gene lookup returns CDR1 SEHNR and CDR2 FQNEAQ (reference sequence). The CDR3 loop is CASSQGGGWNTEAFF. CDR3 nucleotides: TGTGCCAGCAGCCAAGGGGGGGGATGGAACACTGAAGCTTTCTTT.

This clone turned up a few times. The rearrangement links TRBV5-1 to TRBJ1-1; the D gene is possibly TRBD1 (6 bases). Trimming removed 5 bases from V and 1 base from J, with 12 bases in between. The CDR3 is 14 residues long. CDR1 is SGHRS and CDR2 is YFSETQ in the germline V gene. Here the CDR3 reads CASRAGHQNTEAFF. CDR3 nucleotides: TGCGCCAGCAGGGCGGGACACCAGAACACTGAAGCTTTCTTT. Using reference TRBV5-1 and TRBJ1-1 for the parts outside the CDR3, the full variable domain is KAGVTQTPRYLIKTRGQQVTLSCSPISGHRSVSWYQQTPGQGLQFLFEYFSETQRNKGNFPGRFSGRQFSNSRSEMNVSTLELGDSALYLCASRAGHQNTEAFFGQGTRLTVV.